A single sample is the source of the 7 T cell receptor beta chains below, sequenced in a study of blood T cell repertoires in COVID-19. Data came from immunoSEQ multiplex PCR; TCRdb stores just in-frame clones and leaves some out. This table holds roughly 86,000 clones, less than 85% found once. Sequenced: peripheral blood. The receptors were sampled from a man between 50 and 59 years old who had recovered from COVID-19.

This chain uses TRBV12-1 with TRBJ1-6; the table's TRBD1 call for D was not verified on the DNA. TRBV12-1 corresponds to a pseudogene. This CDR3 has 15 residues. The CDR3 loop is CASRERRQLNSPLHF. CDR3 DNA sequence: TGTGCCAGCAGAGAAAGGAGACAGCTAAATTCACCCCTCCACTTT.

The chain recombines TRBV4-2 with TRBJ1-4, with TRBD1 as a possible D gene (5 bases). The CDR3 sequence is 17 residues long. The germline gives CDR1 LGHNA, CDR2 YNFKEQ. V was cut by 3 bases and J by 7 bases, with 21 bases left in between. The CDR3, as DNA: TGTGCCAGCAGCCAGAACAGACAGTCAGCCGTGGGTGAAAAACTGTTTTTT. It yields the protein CASSQNRQSAVGEKLFF.

The chain is built from TRBV9 and TRBJ2-1; unclear D gene. Trimming pared 0 bases from V and 9 bases from J, leaving 7 bases between. There are 12 residues in the CDR3. The germline CDR1 and CDR2 sequences are SGDLS and YYNGEE. The CDR3 spells CASSVVSSEQFF. The CDR3 coding sequence is TGTGCCAGCAGCGTAGTTTCTAGTGAGCAGTTCTTC.

The chain uses TRBV27 and TRBJ2-7, with a possible D match to TRBD1 (6 bases). Trimming cost V 3 bases and J 4 bases, with 10 bases left between them. This CDR3 is built from 13 residues. Germline assignment: CDR1 MNHEY and CDR2 SMNVEV (reference sequence). DNA for the CDR3: TGTGCCAGCAGTTTTGCAGGGGCTTACGAGCAGTACTTC. Its protein is CASSFAGAYEQYF.

This clone was observed a handful of times. This chain links TRBV6-2 or TRBV6-3 with TRBJ1-5; D is possibly TRBD1 (5 bases). This CDR3 contains 13 residues. CDR1 and CDR2 (germline): MNHEY, SVGEGT. Trimming took 4 bases from V and 2 from J, leaving 6 bases between them. CDR3 loop: CASSFRGNQPQHF. CDR3 DNA: TGTGCCAGCAGTTTCAGGGGCAATCAGCCCCAGCATTTT.

The gene calls are TRBV5-1 and TRBJ1-1; 8 bases line up with TRBD1. With 7 bases clipped from V and 3 bases from J, the junction kept 8 bases outside the gene matches. Germline CDR1 SGHRS, CDR2 YFSETQ. The CDR3 contains 14 residues. The CDR3 DNA is TGCGCCAGCCGGGCGGACAGGGTATACACTGAAGCTTTCTTT. Amino acid sequence: CASRADRVYTEAFF.

The chain couples TRBV19 to TRBJ2-7, with D possibly matching TRBD2 (5 bases). The germline gives CDR1 LNHDA, CDR2 SQIVND (reference sequence). Trimming cost V 4 bases and J 2 bases, with 15 bases left between them. The CDR3 is made up of 15 amino acids. The CDR3, as DNA: TGTGCCAGTAGTACCGAGGGTCAGGCTACCTACGAGCAGTACTTC. The encoded protein is CASSTEGQATYEQYF.